The subject of this entry is one TCR beta chain. These data come from a study of blood T cells in healthy people across ages. Together with a sample-barcoded 5' primer, a J-beta primer mix was included in a second PCR lasting about 6 to 11 cycles. Each cDNA molecule was tagged by a template-switch adaptor that had 12 random nucleotides. From the 5' RACE reads, TCRdb called clonotypes with MiXCR, one entry per CDR3 protein. The sample holds roughly 1.4 million distinct CDR3 sequences; roughly 64% are singletons and the top ten take 6.5% to 8%. Germline trimming cut 2 bases from V and 6 bases from J; bases unmatched to any gene: 6. The V gene's germline CDR1 is KGHDR and CDR2 SFDVKD. The CDR3 spans 16 residues.

V is TRBV24-1 and J is TRBJ2-2; 9 positions agree with TRBD2. The sequenced sample was blood. The sequence came from a man aged 18-30 years in good health. The CDR3: CATSDSGTSWSGELFF. The CDR3 bases are TGTGCCACCAGTGATTCCGGGACTAGCTGGTCCGGGGAGCTGTTTTTT.